Described below is a single TCR beta chain sequence and its context. This sample stems from a study of blood T cell repertoires in COVID-19. About the study: The United States, Italy and Spain were the sources of the acute and convalescent COVID-19 samples. PBMCs, B-cell-depleted T cells, or T cells were the source of the cDNA or gDNA that made up the material.

In the study's own analysis: Reference gene primer amplification gave nucleated cell count estimates. The table came from immunoSEQ multiplex PCR; TCRdb's copy has only in-frame clones and leaves some out. V and J calls and clone size are copied from that table; D and trimming were computed from the DNA. The data show about 380,000 clones, 81% seen once. V lost 2 bases, J lost 2 bases, and 3 bases stayed unmatched. CDR1 is MNHNS and CDR2 is SASEGT in the germline V gene. The CDR3 has 15 amino acids. Specimen: peripheral blood. This receptor was taken from a human donor with acute or convalescent COVID-19. The donor label of this sample is uncertain. The chain has TRBV6-1 and TRBJ1-3; 7 bases are shared with TRBD1. The CDR3 nucleotides read TGTGCCAGCAGTGAAAGAAGGGGGCCTGGAAACACCATATATTTT. Translation gives CASSERRGPGNTIYF.